Shown below are 29 T cell receptor beta chains from a single sample sequenced in a study of cytomegalovirus exposure and HLA in healthy donors. With 60 Vbeta and 13 Jbeta primers, the PCR was carried out. The method was immunoSEQ multiplex PCR; TCRdb's version includes in-frame clones alone and lacks a portion of them. Of about 89,000 clones listed, around 86% are singletons. Sequenced: PBMCs. The receptors were sampled from a man between 25 and 39 years old in good health and CMV-seropositive.

This chain connects TRBV10-3 to TRBJ2-4, with 7 bases matching TRBD1. Germline V gives CDR1 ENHRY, CDR2 SYGVKD. The CDR3 has 17 residues. The V segment lost 3 bases and the J segment 2 bases; nucleotides outside the gene matches: 10. DNA of the CDR3: TGTGCCATCAGTGACAGCCCGGGACAGATCCCCAAAAACATTCAGTACTTC. Protein: CAISDSPGQIPKNIQYF.

The chain is built from TRBV4-3 and TRBJ2-1; D remains unclear. The V gene's germline CDR1 is LGHNA and CDR2 YSLEER. The CDR3 is 16 amino acids. V shed 2 bases and J shed 4 bases, with 15 bases lying between them. Here the CDR3 DNA reads TGCGCCAGCAGCCAAACTACCGACTCCGTATACAATGAGCAGTTCTTC. Amino acid sequence: CASSQTTDSVYNEQFF.

The rearrangement joins TRBV6-1 to TRBJ2-1; TRBD2 agrees at 9 bases. V gave up 4 bases and J gave up 5 bases; unmatched junction bases: 6. From germline, CDR1 is MNHNS and CDR2 SASEGT. This CDR3 is built from 15 residues. The DNA for the CDR3 is TGTGCCAGCAGTGTCCGACTAGCGGAAAACAATGAGCAGTTCTTC. This sequence encodes CASSVRLAENNEQFF.

For the CDR3, the DNA is TGTGCCAGCAGTTTGCTAACGGGACAGGAGGCAGATACGCAGTATTTT. This encodes CASSLLTGQEADTQYF. The V and J genes are TRBV28 and TRBJ2-3; TRBD1 aligns across 8 bases. The junction had 9 bases not matched to a gene; V was cut back by 3 bases and J by 4 bases. The CDR3 has 16 residues. CDR1 is MDHEN, CDR2 SYDVKM, per germline.

The chain joins TRBV5-1 to TRBJ2-3; 10 bases match TRBD2. Germline loops: CDR1 SGHRS, CDR2 YFSETQ. CDR3 length: 17 amino acids. V lost 4 bases and J lost 2; bases outside the gene matches: 10. The CDR3 coding sequence is TGCGCCAGCAGCCAAGGACTAGCGGCTATATACACAGATACGCAGTATTTT. Amino acid sequence: CASSQGLAAIYTDTQYF. The whole variable domain, remainder taken from reference TRBV5-1 and TRBJ2-3, is KAGVTQTPRYLIKTRGQQVTLSCSPISGHRSVSWYQQTPGQGLQFLFEYFSETQRNKGNFPGRFSGRQFSNSRSEMNVSTLELGDSALYLCASSQGLAAIYTDTQYFGPGTRLTVL.

V and J are TRBV7-2 and TRBJ2-1; 13 nucleotides agree with TRBD2. The CDR3 runs to 15 residues. The V segment lost 0 bases and the J segment 9 bases; nucleotides outside the gene matches: 2. CDR1 is SGHTA and CDR2 is FQGNSA in the germline V gene. The CDR3 region has the DNA TGTGCCAGCAGCTTAGCAGGACTAGCGGGAGTTGAGCAGTTCTTC. The encoded protein is CASSLAGLAGVEQFF.

The chain employs TRBV4-1 and TRBJ2-4; 7 positions agree with TRBD2. The better agreement between TRBJ2-5 and the DNA end casts doubt on the J call. The CDR3 has 14 residues. Germline values: CDR1 MGHRA, CDR2 YSYEKL. CDR3 nucleotides: TGCGCCAGCAGCCATTCTCTAGCGGACACGACCCAGTACTTC. Translated: CASSHSLADTTQYF.

V is TRBV27 and J is TRBJ2-1; the match to TRBD2 covers 9 bases. Germline CDR1 reads MNHEY; CDR2 reads SMNVEV (reference sequence). CDR3 size: 14 residues. J lost 0 bases, V lost 6 bases, and 0 bases had no gene match. CDR3 sequence (DNA): TGTGCCAGCAGACTAGCGGGCTCCTACAATGAGCAGTTCTTC. This gives the protein CASRLAGSYNEQFF.

The chain employs TRBV18 and TRBJ1-4; a possible D gene is TRBD1 (6 bases). The CDR3 covers 14 residues. Germline-derived CDR1 and CDR2 are KGHSH and LQKENI. Trimming stripped 1 base from V and 6 bases from J, with 9 bases between. The CDR3 region has the DNA TGTGCCAGCTCACCACGGGCAGGGGATGAAAAACTGTTTTTT. Its translation is CASSPRAGDEKLFF. The whole variable domain, filled in from reference TRBV18 and TRBJ1-4, reads NAGVMQNPRHLVRRRGQEARLRCSPMKGHSHVYWYRQLPEEGLKFMVYLQKENIIDESGMPKERFSAEFPKEGPSILRIQQVVRGDSAAYFCASSPRAGDEKLFFGSGTQLSVL.

V and J are TRBV5-6 and TRBJ1-5, with D possibly matching TRBD1 (5 bases). With 5 bases removed from V and 15 bases from J, the gap between germline ends came to 15 bases. Germline lookup yields CDR1 SGHDT and CDR2 YYEEEE. This CDR3 comprises 11 residues. CDR3 in DNA: TGTGCCAGCAGGGTGAGCAGGGAGGGGCATTTT. This translates into CASRVSREGHF.

V gene TRBV19 combines with J gene TRBJ1-5, with D tentatively TRBD1 (6 bases). The V and J ends lost 5 bases and 6 bases respectively, with 11 bases between them. Germline loops: CDR1 LNHDA, CDR2 SQIVND (reference sequence). CDR3 length: 13 residues. Written as DNA, the CDR3 is TGTGCCAGTAGTCTCAACAGGGCTCAGCCCCAGCATTTT. Encoded protein: CASSLNRAQPQHF.

The CDR3 region has the DNA TGTGCCAGCAGCTTCCCTACTACCTACGAGCAGTACTTC. This sequence encodes CASSFPTTYEQYF. V gene TRBV7-9 combines with J gene TRBJ2-7; no clear D gene. The germline V and J ends were trimmed by 3 bases and 2 bases, with 8 bases remaining between them. The germline gives CDR1 SEHNR, CDR2 FQNEAQ (reference sequence). The CDR3 covers 13 residues.

The chain combines TRBV2 with TRBJ2-1; tentative D call: TRBD2 (5 bases). V lost 11 bases, J lost 7 bases, and 9 bases lay in between. Germline assignment: CDR1 SNHLY and CDR2 FYNNEI. CDR3 length: 10 amino acids. The CDR3 DNA reads as TGTGCCGCTAGGACTAATGAGCAGTTCTTC. This sequence encodes CAARTNEQFF.

This rearrangement joins TRBV5-4 to TRBJ1-2; D possibly corresponds to TRBD1 (5 bases). The CDR3 length is 19 residues. The germline V gene has CDR1 SGHNT and CDR2 YYREEE (reference sequence). V lost 1 base, J lost 3 bases, and 25 bases lay in between. As DNA, the CDR3 is TGTGCCAGCAGCTTGTACCGCCCGGGGACTAATCCCCGGGACTATGGCTACACCTTC. This sequence encodes CASSLYRPGTNPRDYGYTF.

This clone was detected only once. This sequence joins TRBV9 and TRBJ1-4; D gene uncertain. The germline V gene encodes CDR1 SGDLS and CDR2 YYNGEE. Trimming took off 4 bases at V and 2 bases at J, with 12 bases between the two ends. The CDR3 sequence is 15 residues long. The CDR3: CASSSRGQTNEKLFF. The CDR3 DNA follows: TGTGCCAGCAGCTCCCGAGGGCAGACTAATGAAAAACTGTTTTTT.

The chain uses TRBV7-2 and TRBJ2-5, with no clear D. The V gene lost 2 bases and the J gene lost 1 base, with 11 bases spanning the gap. Looked up from germline, CDR1 is SGHTA and CDR2 is FQGNSA. The CDR3 sequence is 15 residues long. The CDR3 sequence is CASSLMSAGQETQYF. In DNA, the CDR3 is TGTGCCAGCAGCTTAATGTCAGCAGGCCAAGAGACCCAGTACTTC.

The chain joins TRBV5-1 to TRBJ2-5, with 7 bases identical to TRBD2. The germline CDR1 and CDR2 sequences are SGHRS and YFSETQ. V lost 2 bases, J lost 7 bases, and 5 bases stayed unmatched. This CDR3 has 13 amino acids. CDR3 nucleotides: TGCGCCAGCAGCTTAGAAGGGAGGGGGACCCAGTACTTC. It yields the protein CASSLEGRGTQYF.

The CDR3: CASSNGQGGFADTQYF. CDR3 nucleotides: TGCGCCAGCAGCAACGGACAGGGAGGTTTCGCAGATACGCAGTATTTT. V usage is TRBV5-1 and J usage is TRBJ2-3; TRBD1 matches 8 bases. With 4 bases clipped from V and 4 bases from J, the junction kept 11 bases outside the gene matches. From germline, CDR1 is SGHRS and CDR2 YFSETQ. The length of the CDR3 is 16 residues.

The chain combines TRBV27 with TRBJ2-3, with D possibly being TRBD1 (6 bases). Trimming cost V 6 bases and J 6 bases, with 7 bases left between them. Germline V gives CDR1 MNHEY, CDR2 SMNVEV (reference sequence). This CDR3 spans 11 amino acids. CDR3: CASRRGDTQYF. The CDR3, as DNA: TGTGCCAGCAGGAGGGGGGATACGCAGTATTTT.

The chain employs TRBV6-1 and TRBJ1-3, with D unclear. Germline CDR1 reads MNHNS; CDR2 reads SASEGT. V dropped 1 base and J dropped 0 bases, with 10 bases sitting between them. The CDR3 contains 16 residues. As DNA, the CDR3 is TGTGCCAGCAGTGAAGTCGCAACAAGCTCTGGAAACACCATATATTTT. The encoded protein is CASSEVATSSGNTIYF.

This sequence joins TRBV5-4 and TRBJ2-3, with TRBD2 identical over 7 bases. Trimming at V came to 4 bases and at J to 1 base, leaving 6 bases not matched to a gene. This CDR3 is 15 amino acids long. Germline CDR1 SGHNT, CDR2 YYREEE (reference sequence). CDR3 nucleotides: TGTGCCAGCAGCGTGACTAGCCCTGGCACAGATACGCAGTATTTT. Its translation: CASSVTSPGTDTQYF. Looking up the rest from reference TRBV5-4 and TRBJ2-3 gives the full variable domain: ETGVTQSPTHLIKTRGQQVTLRCSSQSGHNTVSWYQQALGQGPQFIFQYYREEENGRGNFPPRFSGLQFPNYSSELNVNALELDDSALYLCASSVTSPGTDTQYFGPGTRLTVL.

This chain uses TRBV7-6 with TRBJ2-5; 11 positions agree with TRBD2. Germline trimming cut 1 base from V and 1 base from J; bases unmatched to any gene: 5. This CDR3 region has 17 residues. Germline V gives CDR1 SGHVS, CDR2 FNYEAQ. CDR3: CASSLELAGATQETQYF. CDR3 in DNA: TGTGCCAGCAGCTTAGAACTAGCGGGAGCGACCCAAGAGACCCAGTACTTC.

This clone was observed a single time. The chain employs TRBV4-1 and TRBJ2-2; 8 positions agree with TRBD2. Germline V gives CDR1 MGHRA, CDR2 YSYEKL. After removal of 0 bases from V and 3 bases from J, the junction contained 3 bases not matched to a gene. CDR3 length equals 16 residues. CDR3 protein: CASSQELADYTGELFF. The CDR3 bases are TGCGCCAGCAGCCAAGAACTAGCGGACTACACCGGGGAGCTGTTTTTT.

The genes are TRBV5-4 and TRBJ2-1; 7 nucleotides match TRBD2. From germline, CDR1 is SGHNT and CDR2 YYREEE (reference sequence). The CDR3 runs 19 residues. The V segment lost 0 bases and the J segment 6 bases; nucleotides outside the gene matches: 18. CDR3 in DNA: TGTGCCAGCAGCTTGGTTCAGGGTTCGTGGGAGGGTACTTCCAATGAGCAGTTCTTC. This translates into CASSLVQGSWEGTSNEQFF.

The rearrangement links TRBV10-1 to TRBJ1-2; TRBD1 is a possible D gene (6 bases). Germline CDR1 is WNHNN and CDR2 is SYGVQD (reference sequence). The V and J ends lost 3 bases and 6 bases respectively, with 14 bases between them. The CDR3 consists of 14 residues. The CDR3 reads CASSDQLQGNGYTF. In DNA, the CDR3 is TGCGCCAGCAGTGACCAACTTCAGGGGAATGGCTACACCTTC.

The chain links TRBV4-1 to TRBJ1-5, with TRBD1 as a possible D gene (5 bases). From germline, CDR1 is MGHRA and CDR2 YSYEKL. Trimming cost V 0 bases and J 6 bases, with 9 bases left between them. The CDR3 runs to 14 residues. CDR3 protein: CASSQETRGQPQHF. CDR3 DNA: TGCGCCAGCAGCCAAGAGACAAGGGGTCAGCCCCAGCATTTT.

This chain uses TRBV25-1 with TRBJ2-3; tentatively, D is TRBD2 (5 bases). V dropped 6 bases and J dropped 7 bases, with 14 bases sitting between them. Germline V CDR1 and CDR2: MGHDK, SYGVNS. The CDR3 is 13 amino acids. For the CDR3, the DNA is TGTGCCAGCAGCACCATCGAGCGGAATACGCAGTATTTT. It encodes CASSTIERNTQYF.

This sequence joins TRBV11-1 and TRBJ2-7; maybe TRBD1 (6 bases). The CDR3 sequence is 14 residues long. V was trimmed by 5 bases and J by 1 base, leaving 12 bases between them. Germline CDR1 and CDR2: SGHAT and FQDESV (reference sequence). In nucleotides, the CDR3 is TGTGCCAGCAGCCCACAGGGTAGTTCCTACGAGCAGTACTTC. Translating gives CASSPQGSSYEQYF.

This rearrangement joins TRBV25-1 to TRBJ2-7; D remains unclear. Germline CDR1 MGHDK, CDR2 SYGVNS. Trimming left V 5 bases short and J 1 base short, with 9 bases between. The CDR3 runs 13 residues. CDR3 loop: CASSIPGSYEQYF. The CDR3 DNA sequence: TGTGCCAGCAGTATTCCGGGTTCCTACGAGCAGTACTTC.